This T cell receptor (beta chain) was recovered during a study of a mutant IDH1 vaccine in newly diagnosed glioma. The repertoire was sequenced with immunoSEQ multiplex PCR; TCRdb's copy has only in-frame clones and lacks some. The sample yields about 16,000 clones, approximately 92% seen once. J gave up 5 bases and V 4 bases, and 7 bases lay outside the gene matches. Germline CDR1 is SGHNT and CDR2 is YYREEE (reference sequence). CDR3 length: 15 amino acids. Noted time point: baseline, week 1 (first vaccination visit). Indicated treatment: pre-vaccination baseline after standard-of-care therapy. This chain uses TRBV5-4 with TRBJ2-5; 11 positions match TRBD1. The sequences come from PBMCs, collected from a glioma patient treated with radiotherapy, temozolomide or both. This TCR came from a woman between 40 and 55 years old with glioma. Some clones in this sample may be carry-over from other donors' samples. In nucleotides, the CDR3 is TGTGCCAGCAGCGCGCCCCGGGACAGGGGGGAGACCCAGTACTTC. This codes for CASSAPRDRGETQYF.